Below, one TCR beta chain is given with its context. The clone's antigen remains unknown. Base qualities are not recorded, but no much larger clone differs from it by a single base. The data derive from a study of shared clonotypes between healthy human individuals (dated by TCRdb to 2018 to 2021). Background for the entire study: A few men and two women, aged 18 to 49 years, made up the cohort. Leukapheresis yielded between about 0.9 and 8.9 billion PBMCs per donor. To estimate repertoire size and how much clonotype sharing occurs between individuals, the study deeply sequenced the blood TCR repertoires of 5 or 6 healthy adults. Different laboratories and diverse techniques were used to prepare libraries and sequence TCR repertoires, to increase sequencing depth and limit assay-specific biases. The paper's findings and limits, for the study overall: Because the study included a small number of donors, the genetic and exposure-history diversity represented was limited. Only blood was sampled, and tissue TCR repertoires likely differ from those in blood. Pairwise subsampling led to the expectation that sequencing depth would affect the degree of clonotype sharing among donors.

Using the deep immunoSEQ assay, multiplex PCR amplified TCR CDR3 regions from genomic DNA. Extracted genomic DNA from each cell subset was distributed evenly across all wells of several immunoSEQ 96-well plates, and each plate was treated as a replicate. Each replicate PCR for unsorted PBMC received roughly 300 ng genomic DNA, equal to about 30,000 T cell genomes. Ten immunoSEQ deep assay plates were used to sequence the unsorted PBMC genomic DNA. The purified libraries were quantified using a Qubit 3.0 fluorometer, sized with a Bioanalyzer 2100, and then quantified again using the KAPA Library Quantification kit. A separate single-read 150-cycle Illumina NextSeq 550 flow cell was used to sequence each immunoSEQ 96-well plate. In the paper's pipeline: Because only junctional sequences without quality scores were contained in the immunoSEQ output, filtering matching that applied to full-length reads could not be performed. To assign V/J genes and CDR3, sequences were annotated against IMGT germline references using PyIR, a Python wrapper for IgBLAST v1.9. Any read was removed if the V/J assignment was weak (E-value above 1e-6), the CDR3 was missing, or the read contained stop codons, out-of-frame junctions, or ambiguous translated residues. V3J clonotypes were defined as sequences sharing the same inferred V gene, J gene, and CDR3 amino acid sequence. To compute the percentage overlap between repertoires, the number of shared unique clonotypes was divided by the size of the smaller repertoire. Three approaches were used to assess repertoire richness: RTK rarefaction, the Chao1 estimator, and Recon v2.1 estimates of unobserved clonotypes. In TCRdb, the immuneACCESS table is reduced to in-frame sequences with V and J assigned. These tables do not hold every clone; where another copy was compared, an unresolved V gene accounts for under half, and the others remain unexplained. That table furnishes V, J and clone size, whereas the DNA furnished D and trimming. The sample includes roughly 480,000 clones, with roughly 85% observed a single time. The ten top clones hold approximately 12% of the sample.

Per the germline V gene, ENHRY is the CDR1 and SYGVKD is the CDR2. From its cysteine to its phenylalanine, the CDR3 spans 16 amino acids. Only the CDR3 DNA stays, 48 bases, in frame from base 1. V has 2 bases trimmed and J has 6 bases trimmed; junction bases matching no gene number 12. The donors were healthy, HIV-negative adults who had no recently reported acute infections or vaccinations. Every donor was a Caucasian adult residing in Nashville, Tennessee, USA. In the unsorted samples, 85 million to 100 million PBMCs were counted, and genomic DNA was extracted using the QIAamp DNA Blood Mini kit. Blood was obtained by leukapheresis, after which PBMCs were separated by Ficoll-Histopaque density gradient centrifugation and cryopreserved in liquid nitrogen vapor phase.

The sequence joins TRBV10-3 to TRBJ2-7; 8 middle bases align to TRBD1. The receptor was derived from a woman in her 40s in good health. Some clones in this sample may be carry-over from other donors' samples. The sequencing input was PBMCs. The sequence in DNA is TGTGCCATCAGTGAGCCACTCAGGGGGCTCGGGCGCGAGCAGTACTTC. Its protein product is CAISEPLRGLGREQYF.